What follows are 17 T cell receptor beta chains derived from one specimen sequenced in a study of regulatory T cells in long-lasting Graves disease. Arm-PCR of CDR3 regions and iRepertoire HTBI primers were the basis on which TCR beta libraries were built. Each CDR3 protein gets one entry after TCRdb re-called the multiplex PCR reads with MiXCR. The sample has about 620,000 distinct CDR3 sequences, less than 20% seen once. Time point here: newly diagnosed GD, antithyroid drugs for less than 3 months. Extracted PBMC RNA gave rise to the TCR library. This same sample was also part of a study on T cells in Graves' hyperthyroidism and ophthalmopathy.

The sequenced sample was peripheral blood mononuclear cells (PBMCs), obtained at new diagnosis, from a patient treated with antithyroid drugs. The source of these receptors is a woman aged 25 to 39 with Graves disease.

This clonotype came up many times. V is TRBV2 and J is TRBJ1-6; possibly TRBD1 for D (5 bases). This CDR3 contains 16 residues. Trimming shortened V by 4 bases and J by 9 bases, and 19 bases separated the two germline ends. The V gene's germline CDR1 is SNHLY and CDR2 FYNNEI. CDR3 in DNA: TGTGCCAGCAGTGTAGGATTGGGGGGATCTGGTTCACCCCTCCACTTT. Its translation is CASSVGLGGSGSPLHF. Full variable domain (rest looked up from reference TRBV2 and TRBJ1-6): EPEVTQTPSHQVTQMGQEVILRCVPISNHLYFYWYRQILGQKVEFLVSFYNNEISEKSEIFDDQFSVERPDGSNFTLKIRSTKLEDSAMYFCASSVGLGGSGSPLHFGNGTRLTVT.

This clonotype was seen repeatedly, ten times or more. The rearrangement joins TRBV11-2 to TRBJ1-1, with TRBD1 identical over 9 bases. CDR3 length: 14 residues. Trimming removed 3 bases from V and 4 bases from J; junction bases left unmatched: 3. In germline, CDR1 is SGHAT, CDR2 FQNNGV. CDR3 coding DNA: TGTGCCAGCAGCTTTTCGACAGGGGGCACTGAAGCTTTCTTT. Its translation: CASSFSTGGTEAFF. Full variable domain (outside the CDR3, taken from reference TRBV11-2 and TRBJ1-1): EAGVAQSPRYKIIEKRQSVAFWCNPISGHATLYWYQQILGQGPKLLIQFQNNGVVDDSQLPKDRFSAERLKGVDSTLKIQPAKLEDSAVYLCASSFSTGGTEAFFGQGTRLTVV.

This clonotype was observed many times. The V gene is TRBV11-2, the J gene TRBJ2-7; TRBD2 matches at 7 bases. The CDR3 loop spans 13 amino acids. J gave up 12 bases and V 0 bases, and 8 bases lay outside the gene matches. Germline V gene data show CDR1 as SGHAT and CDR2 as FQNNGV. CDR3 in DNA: TGTGCCAGCAGCTTAGATGAACTAGCGCGGTGGTACTTC. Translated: CASSLDELARWYF.

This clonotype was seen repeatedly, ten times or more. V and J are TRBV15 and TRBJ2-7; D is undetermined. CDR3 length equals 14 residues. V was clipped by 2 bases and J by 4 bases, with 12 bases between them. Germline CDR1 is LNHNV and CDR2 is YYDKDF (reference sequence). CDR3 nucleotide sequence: TGTGCCACCAGCAGATCCGCCGCCCTGTACGAGCAGTACTTC. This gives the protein CATSRSAALYEQYF.

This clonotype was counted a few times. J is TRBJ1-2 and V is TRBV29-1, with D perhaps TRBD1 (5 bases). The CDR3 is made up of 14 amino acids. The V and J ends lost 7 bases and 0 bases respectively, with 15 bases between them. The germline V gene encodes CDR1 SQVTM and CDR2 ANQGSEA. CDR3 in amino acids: CSAVGDAANYGYTF. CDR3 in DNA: TGCAGCGCCGTAGGGGACGCAGCTAACTATGGCTACACCTTC.

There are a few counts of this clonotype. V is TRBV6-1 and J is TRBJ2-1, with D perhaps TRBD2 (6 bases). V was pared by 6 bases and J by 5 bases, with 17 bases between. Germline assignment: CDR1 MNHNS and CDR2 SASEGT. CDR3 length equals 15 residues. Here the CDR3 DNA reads TGTGCCAGCAGCCCGGGGGTCACAGCGAACAATGAGCAGTTCTTC. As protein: CASSPGVTANNEQFF.

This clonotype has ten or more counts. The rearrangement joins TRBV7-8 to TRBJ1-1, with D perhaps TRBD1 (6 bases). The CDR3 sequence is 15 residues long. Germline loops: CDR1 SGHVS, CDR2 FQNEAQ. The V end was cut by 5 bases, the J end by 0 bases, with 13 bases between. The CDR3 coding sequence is TGTGCCAGCAGCATACAGGGACTTGTGAACACTGAAGCTTTCTTT. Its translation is CASSIQGLVNTEAFF. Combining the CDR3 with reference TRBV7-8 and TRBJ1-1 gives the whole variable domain GAGVSQSPRYKVAKRGQDVALRCDPISGHVSLFWYQQALGQGPEFLTYFQNEAQLDKSGLPSDRFFAERPEGSVSTLKIQRTQQEDSAVYLCASSIQGLVNTEAFFGQGTRLTVV.

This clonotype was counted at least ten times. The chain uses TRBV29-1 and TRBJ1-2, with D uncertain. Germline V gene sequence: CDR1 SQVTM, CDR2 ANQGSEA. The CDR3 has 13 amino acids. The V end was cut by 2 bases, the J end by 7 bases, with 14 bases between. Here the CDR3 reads CSVERPGLGGYTF. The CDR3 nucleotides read TGCAGCGTTGAAAGGCCGGGGTTGGGTGGCTACACCTTC.

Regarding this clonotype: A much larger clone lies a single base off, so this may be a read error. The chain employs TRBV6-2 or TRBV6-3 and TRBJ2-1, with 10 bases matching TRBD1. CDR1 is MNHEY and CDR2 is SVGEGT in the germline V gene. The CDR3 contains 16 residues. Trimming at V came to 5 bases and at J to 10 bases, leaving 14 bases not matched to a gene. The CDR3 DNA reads TGTGCCAGCAGTCCGACCGGGACAGGGGTGAGGGGAGAGCAGTTCTTC. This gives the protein CASSPTGTGVRGEQFF.

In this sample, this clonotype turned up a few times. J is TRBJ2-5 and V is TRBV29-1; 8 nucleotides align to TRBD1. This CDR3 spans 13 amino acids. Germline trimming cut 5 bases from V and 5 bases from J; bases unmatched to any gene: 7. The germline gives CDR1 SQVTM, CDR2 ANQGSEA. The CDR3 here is CSVPRQGQETQYF. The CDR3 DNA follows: TGCAGCGTTCCAAGACAGGGGCAGGAGACCCAGTACTTC. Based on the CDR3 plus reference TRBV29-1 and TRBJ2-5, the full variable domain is SAVISQKPSRDICQRGTSLTIQCQVDSQVTMMFWYRQQPGQSLTLIATANQGSEATYESGFVIDKFPISRPNLTFSTLTVSNMSPEDSSIYLCSVPRQGQETQYFGPGTRLLVL.

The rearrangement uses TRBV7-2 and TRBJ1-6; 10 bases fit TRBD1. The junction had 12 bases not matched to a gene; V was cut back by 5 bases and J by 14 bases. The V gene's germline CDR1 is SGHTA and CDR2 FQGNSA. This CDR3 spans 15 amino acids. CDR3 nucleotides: TGTGCCAGCAGCGCGAAACCGGGACAGGGGAAGGCCCTCCACTTT. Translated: CASSAKPGQGKALHF. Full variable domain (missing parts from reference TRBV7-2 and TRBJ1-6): GAGVSQSPSNKVTEKGKDVELRCDPISGHTALYWYRQSLGQGLEFLIYFQGNSAPDKSGLPSDRFSAERTGGSVSTLTIQRTQQEDSAVYLCASSAKPGQGKALHFGNGTRLTVT.

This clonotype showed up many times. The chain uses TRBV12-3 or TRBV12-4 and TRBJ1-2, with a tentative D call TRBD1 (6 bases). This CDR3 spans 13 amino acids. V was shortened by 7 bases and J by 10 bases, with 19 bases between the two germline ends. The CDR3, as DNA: TGTGCCAGCACCCCCTCCGGGACATCAATCTACACCTTC. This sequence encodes CASTPSGTSIYTF.

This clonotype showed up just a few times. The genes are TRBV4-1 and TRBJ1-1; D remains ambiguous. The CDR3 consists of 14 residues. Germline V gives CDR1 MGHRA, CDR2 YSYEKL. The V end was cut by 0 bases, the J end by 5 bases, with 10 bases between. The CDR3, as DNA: TGCGCCAGCAGCCAAGATTTATGGCAGACTGAAGCTTTCTTT. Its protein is CASSQDLWQTEAFF.

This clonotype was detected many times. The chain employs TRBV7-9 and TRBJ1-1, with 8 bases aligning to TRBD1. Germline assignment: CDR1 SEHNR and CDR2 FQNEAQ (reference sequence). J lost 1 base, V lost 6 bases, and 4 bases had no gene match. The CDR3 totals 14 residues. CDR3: CASSGGTGNTEAFF. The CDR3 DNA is TGTGCCAGCAGTGGTGGGACAGGGAACACTGAAGCTTTCTTT.

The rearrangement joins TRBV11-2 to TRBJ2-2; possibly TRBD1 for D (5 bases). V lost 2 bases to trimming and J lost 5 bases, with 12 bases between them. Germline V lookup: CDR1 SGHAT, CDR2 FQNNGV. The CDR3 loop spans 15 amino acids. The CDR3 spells CASSLRWQGTGELFF. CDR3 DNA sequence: TGTGCCAGCAGCTTAAGGTGGCAGGGAACCGGGGAGCTGTTTTTT.

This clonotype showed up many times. The CDR3 DNA reads TGTGCCAGCAGGACCTGGTCCGCGACGGTTTCTGGGGCCAACGTCCTGACTTTC. Encoded protein: CASRTWSATVSGANVLTF. This chain uses TRBV6-1 with TRBJ2-6; no clear D gene. Germline V CDR1 and CDR2: MNHNS, SASEGT. V lost 6 bases, J lost 1 base, and 19 bases lay in between. This CDR3 is 18 amino acids long.

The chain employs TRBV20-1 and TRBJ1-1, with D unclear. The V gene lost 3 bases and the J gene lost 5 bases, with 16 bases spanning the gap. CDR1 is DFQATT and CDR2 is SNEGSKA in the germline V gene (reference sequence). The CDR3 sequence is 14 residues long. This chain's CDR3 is CSARLDPTRTEAFF. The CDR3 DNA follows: TGCAGTGCTAGGTTGGACCCAACGAGGACTGAAGCTTTCTTT.